This T cell receptor beta chain is drawn from a study of T cell changes during pregnancy in multiple sclerosis. The assay was immunoSEQ multiplex PCR, and TCRdb's table has in-frame clones only and misses some. The table lists roughly 38,000 clones, around 90% of them singletons. The CDR3 has 15 amino acids. CDR1 is SEHNR and CDR2 is FQNEAQ in the germline V gene (reference sequence). After removal of 5 bases from V and 8 bases from J, the junction contained 8 bases not matched to a gene. The source material was CD4+ T cells from peripheral blood mononuclear cells, sampled in the second trimester of pregnancy. The sequence came from a female donor in good health, enrolled as a control in a pregnancy study. The J gene is TRBJ2-1, the V gene TRBV7-9; TRBD1 aligns across 11 bases. For the CDR3, the DNA is TGTGCCAGCAGCGTACCGGGACAGGGGGTCTATGAGCAGTTCTTC. This sequence encodes CASSVPGQGVYEQFF.